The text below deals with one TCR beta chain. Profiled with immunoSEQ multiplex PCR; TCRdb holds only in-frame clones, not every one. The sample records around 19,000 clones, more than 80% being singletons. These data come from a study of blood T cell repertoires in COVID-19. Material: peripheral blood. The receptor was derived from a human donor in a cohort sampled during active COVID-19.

Written as DNA, the CDR3 is TGTGCCAGCAGCCCCGGACAGGGCCAATTCTACGAGCAGTACTTC. Translation: CASSPGQGQFYEQYF. The chain joins TRBV13 to TRBJ2-7; TRBD1 matches 8 bases. V shed 5 bases, J shed 3 bases, and the junction held 9 bases outside the gene matches. CDR3 size: 15 residues. CDR1 is PRHDT, CDR2 FYEKMQ, per germline (reference sequence).